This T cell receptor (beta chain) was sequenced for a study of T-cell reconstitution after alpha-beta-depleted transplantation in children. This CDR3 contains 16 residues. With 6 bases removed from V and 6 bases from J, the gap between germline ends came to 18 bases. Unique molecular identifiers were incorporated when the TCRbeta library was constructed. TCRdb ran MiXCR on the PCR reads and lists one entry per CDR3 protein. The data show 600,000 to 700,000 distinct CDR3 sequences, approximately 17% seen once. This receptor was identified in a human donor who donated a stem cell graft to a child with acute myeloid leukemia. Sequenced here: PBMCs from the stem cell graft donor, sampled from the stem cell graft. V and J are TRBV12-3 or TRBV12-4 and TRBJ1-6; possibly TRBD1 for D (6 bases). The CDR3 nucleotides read TGTGCCAGCAGCTTCCACTGGGGGGCTACTAATTCACCCCTCCACTTT. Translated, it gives CASSFHWGATNSPLHF.